The TCR beta chain under discussion was sequenced for a study of siplizumab effects on memory and regulatory T cells. The data were produced by immunoSEQ multiplex PCR, yet TCRdb's version contains in-frame clones alone and is incomplete. The profile shows fewer than 80,000 clones, 93% of them singletons. CDR1 and CDR2 (germline): SGHVS, FNYEAQ. With 3 bases removed from V and 5 bases from J, the gap between germline ends came to 6 bases. This CDR3 spans 12 amino acids. The specimen was CD8+ T cells sorted from blood. The chain carries TRBV7-6 and TRBJ2-3; D gene uncertain. This TCR was recovered from a human donor in good health. The CDR3 sequence is CASSLVGDTQYF. The CDR3 DNA follows: TGTGCCAGCAGCTTGGTAGGAGATACGCAGTATTTT.